Presented here are 14 T cell receptor beta chains from one specimen sequenced in a study of T cells in Graves' hyperthyroidism and ophthalmopathy. From RNA transcripts, TCR beta CDR3 regions were amplified. The study used the HTBI primer set for a first-round RT-PCR of the TCR CDR3. TCRdb itself ran the multiplex PCR reads through MiXCR, one entry per CDR3 protein. The table has approximately 560,000 distinct CDR3 sequences, approximately 15% seen once. Source material: blood. Every receptor here comes from a woman aged 25 to 39 with Graves' hyperthyroidism.

This clonotype was counted ten times or more. The gene calls are TRBV3-1 and TRBJ1-5, with D uncertain. V dropped 1 base and J dropped 0 bases, with 7 bases sitting between them. The CDR3 is 15 amino acids. Per germline, CDR1 LGHDT and CDR2 YNNKEL (reference sequence). The DNA for the CDR3 is TGTGCCAGCAGCCAAGGGACCTATAGCAATCAGCCCCAGCATTTT. Amino acid sequence: CASSQGTYSNQPQHF.

This clonotype has a count of ten or more. The J gene is TRBJ1-5, the V gene TRBV10-3, with a weak D call TRBD1 (5 bases). CDR1 is ENHRY, CDR2 SYGVKD, per germline. Trimming left V 3 bases short and J 7 bases short, with 19 bases between. The CDR3 loop spans 16 amino acids. CDR3 in amino acids: CAISDLRGRGLQPQHF. The DNA for the CDR3 is TGTGCCATCAGTGACCTCCGAGGGAGGGGCCTACAGCCCCAGCATTTT.

This clonotype has at least ten counts. The chain carries TRBV15 and TRBJ2-7, with D possibly matching TRBD1 (6 bases). This CDR3 contains 15 residues. V was clipped by 5 bases and J by 1 base, with 15 bases between them. The germline gives CDR1 LNHNV, CDR2 YYDKDF (reference sequence). CDR3 region: CATSRLIQGSYEQYF. DNA of the CDR3: TGTGCCACCAGCCGACTTATACAGGGTTCCTACGAGCAGTACTTC.

V usage is TRBV4-1 and J usage is TRBJ2-7; 9 bases are shared with TRBD2. This CDR3 comprises 16 residues. Germline V lookup: CDR1 MGHRA, CDR2 YSYEKL. V was pared by 6 bases and J by 1 base, with 10 bases of the junction left unmatched. The DNA of the CDR3 is TGCGCCAGCAGTCTTAGGCCGCTAGCGGGATCCTACGAGCAGTACTTC. This translates into CASSLRPLAGSYEQYF.

This chain uses TRBV9 with TRBJ1-2; TRBD1 is a possible D gene (6 bases). Germline CDR1 SGDLS, CDR2 YYNGEE. V gave up 3 bases and J gave up 8 bases, with 20 bases separating them. CDR3 size: 15 residues. In DNA form, the CDR3 reads TGTGCCAGCAGCGCCCAGGGGACTCCCTTCGAAGGCTACACCTTC. This codes for CASSAQGTPFEGYTF.

The sample holds many counts of this clonotype. The V and J genes are TRBV20-1 and TRBJ2-7; 10 nucleotides line up with TRBD1. Germline V gene lookup returns CDR1 DFQATT and CDR2 SNEGSKA (reference sequence). The CDR3 spans 13 residues. Trimming at V came to 6 bases and at J to 1 base, leaving 3 bases not matched to a gene. The CDR3: CSARQGASYEQYF. The CDR3 DNA reads TGCAGTGCAAGACAGGGGGCTTCCTACGAGCAGTACTTC.

The chain recombines TRBV19 with TRBJ2-1, with D unresolved. The germline V and J ends were trimmed by 6 bases and 0 bases, with 9 bases remaining between them. CDR1 is LNHDA and CDR2 is SQIVND in the germline V gene (reference sequence). The CDR3 loop spans 14 amino acids. Here the CDR3 DNA reads TGTGCCAGTAGACTCACCAGCTCCTACAATGAGCAGTTCTTC. This encodes CASRLTSSYNEQFF. The whole variable domain, filled in from reference TRBV19 and TRBJ2-1, reads DGGITQSPKYLFRKEGQNVTLSCEQNLNHDAMYWYRQDPGQGLRLIYYSQIVNDFQKGDIAEGYSVSREKKESFPLTVTSAQKNPTAFYLCASRLTSSYNEQFFGPGTRLTVL.

About this clonotype itself: A much larger clone lies one base from this, so it may be a read error. V usage is TRBV20-1 and J usage is TRBJ2-7, with TRBD2 matching over 13 bases. The J call may be mistaken, given a closer DNA end match to TRBJ2-1. The CDR3 has 18 amino acids. Germline V gene sequence: CDR1 DFQATT, CDR2 SNEGSKA (reference sequence). The CDR3 coding sequence is TGCAGTGCAGGCCCACTAGCGGGAGGGGATGTGAAATCCTACGAGCAGTTCTTC. The encoded protein is CSAGPLAGGDVKSYEQFF.

This clonotype appeared a few times. The V gene is TRBV19, the J gene TRBJ2-2; D possibly corresponds to TRBD1 (5 bases). Germline CDR1 reads LNHDA; CDR2 reads SQIVND (reference sequence). This CDR3 comprises 16 residues. The V end was cut by 3 bases, the J end by 0 bases, with 11 bases between. The CDR3 nucleotides are TGTGCCAGTAGTATTAGACAGTCAACGAACACCGGGGAGCTGTTTTTT. It yields the protein CASSIRQSTNTGELFF. Based on the CDR3 plus reference TRBV19 and TRBJ2-2, the full variable domain is DGGITQSPKYLFRKEGQNVTLSCEQNLNHDAMYWYRQDPGQGLRLIYYSQIVNDFQKGDIAEGYSVSREKKESFPLTVTSAQKNPTAFYLCASSIRQSTNTGELFFGEGSRLTVL.

This clonotype was counted at least ten times. J is TRBJ2-2 and V is TRBV6-2 or TRBV6-3; 8 positions agree with TRBD1. V trimming: 5 bases; J trimming: 4 bases; junction bases outside the gene matches: 9. Germline V gives CDR1 MNHEY, CDR2 SVGEGT. This CDR3 is built from 16 residues. The CDR3 nucleotides read TGTGCCAGCAGTCGGACAGGGCCCGGGTCCACCGGGGAGCTGTTTTTT. It specifies CASSRTGPGSTGELFF.

This clonotype was seen many times. The J gene is TRBJ1-1, the V gene TRBV7-9; no reliable D call. Per germline, CDR1 SEHNR and CDR2 FQNEAQ (reference sequence). The CDR3 is made up of 15 amino acids. The V gene lost 4 bases and the J gene lost 6 bases, with 18 bases spanning the gap. The DNA of the CDR3 is TGTGCCAGCAGCTCCAGGTGGGGTGGTAGTTCTGAAGCTTTCTTT. Residues: CASSSRWGGSSEAFF.

At least ten counts were recorded for this clonotype. The chain combines TRBV6-2 or TRBV6-3 with TRBJ2-7; D might be TRBD1 or TRBD2, each matching 5 bases. The germline V and J ends were trimmed by 7 bases and 2 bases, with 15 bases remaining between them. The CDR3 is 14 amino acids. Germline V gives CDR1 MNHEY, CDR2 SVGEGT. This chain's CDR3 is CASNRDGTTYEQYF. In DNA form, the CDR3 reads TGTGCCAGCAACCGGGACGGAACAACCTACGAGCAGTACTTC.

This clonotype was seen ten or more times. The chain carries TRBV20-1 and TRBJ1-1; D gene unclear. The CDR3 runs to 15 residues. The germline CDR1 and CDR2 sequences are DFQATT and SNEGSKA (reference sequence). Trimming shortened V by 3 bases and J by 0 bases, and 14 bases separated the two germline ends. CDR3 loop: CSARWTALMNTEAFF. In DNA form, the CDR3 reads TGCAGTGCTAGGTGGACGGCCCTGATGAACACTGAAGCTTTCTTT.

The V gene is TRBV6-5, the J gene TRBJ1-4; the D is unclear. CDR3 length: 16 residues. CDR1 and CDR2 from the germline V gene are MNHEY and SVGAGI. V lost 4 bases and J 0 bases, leaving 12 bases between the germline ends. The CDR3 DNA reads as TGTGCCAGCAGTTCTTACGGGCTCTCAACTAATGAAAAACTGTTTTTT. This sequence encodes CASSSYGLSTNEKLFF.